A selection of T cell receptor beta chains follows, all from one sample in a study of shared clonotypes between healthy human individuals. The method was immunoSEQ multiplex PCR; TCRdb's version includes in-frame clones alone and lacks a portion of them. The table records some 360,000 clones, more than 60% of them present only once. Sequencing input: memory CD4+ T cells sorted from blood. The origin of the receptors is a young man in good health. The CDR3 runs from the conserved cysteine through the conserved F or W. The D gene is left open where the match is weak.

CDR3aa,d_gene,v_gene
CASEMDRPNYGYTF,.,TRBV6-1
CSVEDPGGDEQFF,.,TRBV29-1
CASSGSSGGPAEAFF,.,TRBV2
CSVDRNMNTEAFF,.,TRBV29-1
CASSPSSVPYNEQFF,.,TRBV5-1
CASSPRLAGVITKNIQYF,TRBD2,TRBV5-1
CASSLAGTGIEKLFF,TRBD1,TRBV7-9
CASSAHTRSQETQYF,.,TRBV6-1
CASSLVVSNEQFF,.,TRBV7-2
CASSSGGSPYEQYF,TRBD2,TRBV11-3
CASSFHGTSGKNEQFF,TRBD2,TRBV27
CASSFGQGGGFF,TRBD1,TRBV7-9
CASSPGSKNIQYF,.,TRBV5-1
CSVSGAFRTGGPDTQYF,TRBD1,TRBV29-1
CASTRGSKDTQYF,.,TRBV25-1
CASSFERRTYEQYF,.,TRBV5-5
CATQSQGAIHNEQFF,TRBD1,TRBV6-5
CASAQARLAGTHGDQETQYF,TRBD2,TRBV11-3
CASNPSAGAYTEAFF,.,TRBV7-2
CATQSWGPADNEQFF,.,TRBV27
CASSSTGHGEQYF,.,TRBV28
CASSLVGSYNEQFF,.,TRBV5-6
CASSALNLATPNTGELFF,.,TRBV25-1
CASSRGSGANVLTF,.,TRBV18
CASSQDTLRDEQFF,.,TRBV4-1
CSVAGLAGGPSYEQYF,TRBD2,TRBV29-1
CASSFGTNPSLTDTQYF,TRBD2,TRBV11-2
CASSRTGNYEQYF,TRBD1,TRBV7-6
CASTQGGPGTEAFF,.,TRBV2
CASSNTATGTAYNEQFF,TRBD1,TRBV18
CASSSARDSYTDTQYF,TRBD1,TRBV11-3
CASSLAMDSGNTIYF,.,TRBV7-2
CSVLQPSGANVLTF,.,TRBV29-1
CASSPRFGLRPDTQYF,.,TRBV7-2
CASSPNTGELFF,.,TRBV6-5
CASRLSVGGHHIQYF,TRBD2,TRBV27
CASSSGQGVQEAFF,TRBD1,TRBV5-1
CASSLRPRGLAAEQFF,TRBD2,TRBV7-9